These T cell receptor beta chains were read from a single sample in a study of blood T cell repertoires in COVID-19. TCRdb's table, derived via immunoSEQ multiplex PCR, lists solely in-frame clones and lacks some. The data hold 130,000 to 150,000 clones, with over 75% observed a single time. Sequencing was performed on peripheral blood. The receptor source for this set is a man aged 55 to 70 with active or convalescent COVID-19. The CDR3 runs from the conserved cysteine through the conserved F or W. Fields, in order: J gene, clone size, V gene, D gene, CDR3 DNA, CDR3 protein. D genes are given only for firm matches. The listing skips clone size in some rows; elsewhere it reads once, few, many or a size class.

j_gene: TRBJ1-5; abundance: few; v_gene: TRBV29-1; d_gene: TRBD1; CDR3nt: TGCAGCGTTGAAGCGGGGGGGACAGGGGGCCAACAGCCCCAGCATTTT; CDR3aa: CSVEAGGTGGQQPQHF
j_gene: TRBJ2-3; abundance: few; v_gene: TRBV24-1; d_gene: NA; CDR3nt: TGTGCCACCAGTGATTTTTATAGCACAGATACGCAGTATTTT; CDR3aa: CATSDFYSTDTQYF
j_gene: TRBJ2-5; abundance: NA; v_gene: TRBV12-3/TRBV12-4; d_gene: NA; CDR3nt: TGTGCCAGCAGTTTAAAGGGGGATGGGTCCCAGTACTTC; CDR3aa: CASSLKGDGSQYF
j_gene: TRBJ2-1; abundance: few; v_gene: TRBV9; d_gene: NA; CDR3nt: TGTGCCAGCAGCGTCAGGCTAGCGTACGTGAATGAGCAGTTCTTC; CDR3aa: CASSVRLAYVNEQFF
j_gene: TRBJ2-1; abundance: NA; v_gene: TRBV28; d_gene: NA; CDR3nt: TGTGCCAGCAGTCTCCTTCACAATGAGCAGTTCTTC; CDR3aa: CASSLLHNEQFF
j_gene: TRBJ2-1; abundance: NA; v_gene: TRBV6-5; d_gene: TRBD1; CDR3nt: TGTGAGAGGGACAGGGGCTACAATGAGCAGTTCTTC; CDR3aa: CERDRGYNEQFF
j_gene: TRBJ2-5; abundance: few; v_gene: TRBV30; d_gene: TRBD2; CDR3nt: TGTGCCTGGAGTTCGGGGGGGCATGGGACCCAGTACTTC; CDR3aa: CAWSSGGHGTQYF
j_gene: TRBJ2-7; abundance: NA; v_gene: TRBV9; d_gene: NA; CDR3nt: TGTGCCAGCAGCGTAGATCCGGGCTCCTACGAGCAGTACTTC; CDR3aa: CASSVDPGSYEQYF
j_gene: TRBJ2-2; abundance: NA; v_gene: TRBV20-1; d_gene: TRBD1; CDR3nt: TGCAGTGCTAGTTCAGGGGGCACCGGGGAGCTGTTTTTT; CDR3aa: CSASSGGTGELFF
j_gene: TRBJ1-1; abundance: few; v_gene: TRBV7-8; d_gene: NA; CDR3nt: TGTGCCAGCAGCTTAGGATGGCCTGTCAAAACTGAAGCTTTCTTT; CDR3aa: CASSLGWPVKTEAFF
j_gene: TRBJ2-2; abundance: NA; v_gene: TRBV7-8; d_gene: TRBD2; CDR3nt: TGTGCCAGCAGCTTAATCGGCGGGAGGGCCGGGACCGGGGAGCTGTTTTTT; CDR3aa: CASSLIGGRAGTGELFF
j_gene: TRBJ1-1; abundance: once; v_gene: TRBV18; d_gene: NA; CDR3nt: TGTGCCAGCTCACTTGTCTCCGGGTTGAAGGCGAAAACTGAAGCTTTCTTT; CDR3aa: CASSLVSGLKAKTEAFF
j_gene: TRBJ2-2; abundance: NA; v_gene: TRBV18; d_gene: TRBD1; CDR3nt: TGTGCCAGCTCACTTCTGACGACAGGGACGGGGGAGCTGTTTTTT; CDR3aa: CASSLLTTGTGELFF
j_gene: TRBJ1-2; abundance: NA; v_gene: TRBV11-2; d_gene: TRBD1; CDR3nt: TGTGCCAGCAGCTTAGGGGACAGCGTTCATCGCTATGGCTACACCTTC; CDR3aa: CASSLGDSVHRYGYTF
j_gene: TRBJ2-6; abundance: once; v_gene: TRBV28; d_gene: NA; CDR3nt: TGTGCCAGCAGTTTCCGGGACTGGATCTCTGGGGCCAACGTCCTGACTTTC; CDR3aa: CASSFRDWISGANVLTF
j_gene: TRBJ1-5; abundance: NA; v_gene: TRBV5-5; d_gene: NA; CDR3nt: TGTGCCAGCAGCTTGTCAGGGGACAATCAGCCCCAGCATTTT; CDR3aa: CASSLSGDNQPQHF
j_gene: TRBJ2-2; abundance: NA; v_gene: TRBV2; d_gene: TRBD2; CDR3nt: TGTGCCAGCAGTAGACTGGGACTAGCGGGTCCGTACACCGGGGAGCTGTTTTTT; CDR3aa: CASSRLGLAGPYTGELFF
j_gene: TRBJ2-6; abundance: NA; v_gene: TRBV29-1; d_gene: NA; CDR3nt: TGCAGCGTTGACGAGAGCTCTGGGGCCAACGTCCTGACTTTC; CDR3aa: CSVDESSGANVLTF
j_gene: TRBJ1-1; abundance: NA; v_gene: TRBV10-3; d_gene: NA; CDR3nt: TGTGCCATCAGACGGGTCGGGGTAGACACTGAAGCTTTCTTT; CDR3aa: CAIRRVGVDTEAFF
j_gene: TRBJ2-5; abundance: NA; v_gene: TRBV7-9; d_gene: NA; CDR3nt: TGTGCCAGCAGCTCCGCCGGACAATGGGAGACCCAGTACTTC; CDR3aa: CASSSAGQWETQYF
j_gene: TRBJ1-2; abundance: many; v_gene: TRBV28; d_gene: TRBD1; CDR3nt: TGTGCCAGCAGTGAGGACAGGGAGCATGGCTACACCTTC; CDR3aa: CASSEDREHGYTF
j_gene: TRBJ2-2; abundance: NA; v_gene: TRBV6-2/TRBV6-3; d_gene: NA; CDR3nt: TGTGCCAGCAGTTACCCGACTCCTAGGGGCGCCACCGGGGAGCTGTTTTTT; CDR3aa: CASSYPTPRGATGELFF
j_gene: TRBJ2-2; abundance: NA; v_gene: TRBV2; d_gene: TRBD2; CDR3nt: TGTGCCAGCAGCCCAGTCCGAGCGGGAGCTCTATCCACCGGGGAGCTGTTTTTT; CDR3aa: CASSPVRAGALSTGELFF
j_gene: TRBJ1-5; abundance: NA; v_gene: TRBV30; d_gene: NA; CDR3nt: TGTGCCTGGAGGGGGGAGGGATTCAATCAGCCCCAGCATTTT; CDR3aa: CAWRGEGFNQPQHF
j_gene: TRBJ1-1; abundance: NA; v_gene: TRBV7-2; d_gene: NA; CDR3nt: TGTGCCAGCAGCGAAGGGACAATCGGAGCTTTCTTT; CDR3aa: CASSEGTIGAFF
j_gene: TRBJ2-1; abundance: NA; v_gene: TRBV27; d_gene: NA; CDR3nt: TGTGCCAGCAGTTCCGGACAGAGGAGCTCCTACAATGAGCAGTTCTTC; CDR3aa: CASSSGQRSSYNEQFF
j_gene: TRBJ1-5; abundance: few; v_gene: TRBV4-1; d_gene: NA; CDR3nt: TGCGCCAGCAGCCAAGATCGGGGGGCTGGTCAGCCCCAGCATTTT; CDR3aa: CASSQDRGAGQPQHF
j_gene: TRBJ1-6; abundance: NA; v_gene: TRBV28; d_gene: TRBD1; CDR3nt: TGTGCCAGCAGTTCCCTGATCGGGACAGCTAATTCACCCCTCCACTTT; CDR3aa: CASSSLIGTANSPLHF
j_gene: TRBJ2-7; abundance: NA; v_gene: TRBV9; d_gene: TRBD1; CDR3nt: TGTGCCAGCAGCGTAGGCCAAACAGGGGTATCCGAGCAGTACTTC; CDR3aa: CASSVGQTGVSEQYF
j_gene: TRBJ2-7; abundance: NA; v_gene: TRBV10-3; d_gene: NA; CDR3nt: TGTGCCACCTTAGCGGAGGAGGCCTACGAGCAGTACTTC; CDR3aa: CATLAEEAYEQYF
j_gene: TRBJ2-7; abundance: NA; v_gene: TRBV5-1; d_gene: TRBD2; CDR3nt: TGCGCCAGCAGCCCTCGGACTAGCGGGAGTTTTGGCTCTTCCTCCTACGAGCAGTACTTC; CDR3aa: CASSPRTSGSFGSSSYEQYF
j_gene: TRBJ2-3; abundance: NA; v_gene: TRBV6-5; d_gene: TRBD2; CDR3nt: TGTGCCAGCAGAGGGCTAGCGGGAGTGGATACGCAGTATTTT; CDR3aa: CASRGLAGVDTQYF
j_gene: TRBJ2-5; abundance: once; v_gene: TRBV14; d_gene: NA; CDR3nt: TGTGCCAGCAGCCAAGGGTCAGCGGTCGTAAATCAAGAGACCCAGTACTTC; CDR3aa: CASSQGSAVVNQETQYF
j_gene: TRBJ2-4; abundance: NA; v_gene: TRBV2; d_gene: NA; CDR3nt: TGTGCCAGCAGTGATCCGGGTTGGGCCAAAAACATTCAGTACTTC; CDR3aa: CASSDPGWAKNIQYF
j_gene: TRBJ1-5; abundance: NA; v_gene: TRBV6-2/TRBV6-3; d_gene: NA; CDR3nt: TGTGCCAGCAGTCCCGGGAACAGAAATCAGCCCCAGCATTTT; CDR3aa: CASSPGNRNQPQHF
j_gene: TRBJ2-1; abundance: many; v_gene: TRBV5-4; d_gene: NA; CDR3nt: TGTGCCAGCAGCTTGTCCTCTCCGGAGCAGTTCTTC; CDR3aa: CASSLSSPEQFF
j_gene: TRBJ1-1; abundance: NA; v_gene: TRBV7-6; d_gene: NA; CDR3nt: TGTGCCAGCAGCCCTAAAATTGGTACTGAAGCTTTCTTT; CDR3aa: CASSPKIGTEAFF
j_gene: TRBJ2-1; abundance: NA; v_gene: TRBV24-1; d_gene: TRBD1; CDR3nt: TGTGCCACCAGTGATTCCCCTGGACAGGGAAGTAGTATGAATGAGCAGTTCTTC; CDR3aa: CATSDSPGQGSSMNEQFF
j_gene: TRBJ2-1; abundance: once; v_gene: TRBV6-2/TRBV6-3; d_gene: TRBD2; CDR3nt: TGTGCCAGCAGTTACCCTGGGACTAGACAACAGTTCTTC; CDR3aa: CASSYPGTRQQFF
j_gene: TRBJ2-7; abundance: NA; v_gene: TRBV9; d_gene: NA; CDR3nt: TGTGCCAGCGCTGTAGGGTCCCTAGCCGGCGAGCAGTACTTC; CDR3aa: CASAVGSLAGEQYF
j_gene: TRBJ2-1; abundance: once; v_gene: TRBV6-2/TRBV6-3; d_gene: NA; CDR3nt: TGTGCCAGCAGTTACCGGAGCGAGCAGTTCTTC; CDR3aa: CASSYRSEQFF
j_gene: TRBJ2-7; abundance: few; v_gene: TRBV2; d_gene: NA; CDR3nt: TGTGCCAGCACCCTCTACTACGAGCAGTACTTC; CDR3aa: CASTLYYEQYF
j_gene: TRBJ2-7; abundance: NA; v_gene: TRBV30; d_gene: NA; CDR3nt: TGTGCCTGGAGTGTTCTCCACTCCTACCCCTACGAGCAGTACTTC; CDR3aa: CAWSVLHSYPYEQYF